This record looks at one TCR beta chain sequence and its context. As yet, its antigen is unknown. One end of the junction fails to match germline, which may point to a read error. Per the germline V gene, CDR1 is SGHNT and CDR2 is YYREEE (reference sequence). The CDR3 is 15 residues long. The data belong to a study of breast tumors, draining lymph nodes, adjacent tissues. Study observations and caveats: Luminal-like breast cancer showed significantly higher tumor–nontumor repertoire similarity than basal-like. Tumor repertoires ranked between lymph nodes and nontumor tissue in diversity, with V and J gene preferences.

TCRdb redid the calling of the multiplex PCR reads with MiXCR, one entry per CDR3 protein. The data hold 130,000 or so distinct CDR3 sequences, with over 25% observed a single time. Samples came from axillary lymph nodes draining the breast cancer. The chain has TRBV5-4 and TRBJ2-1, with 8 bases matching TRBD1. The TCR originated in a female donor with breast cancer. Some clones in this sample may be carry-over from other donors' samples. The sequencing input was axillary lymph node tissue. CDR3 nucleotides: TGTGCCAGCAGCGACTGGACAGGGACCTGCAATGAGCAGCTCTTC. Its translation is CASSDWTGTCNEQLF.